The clone carrying this T cell receptor beta chain was found a few times. This entry is derived from a study of T cell repertoires in cytomegalovirus infection. At the level of the study: Public signatures in TCR beta pointed to CMV infection and matching HLA type.

One entry per CDR3 protein, called by TCRdb with MiXCR from the reads. The profile shows about 740,000 distinct CDR3 sequences, about a third of them singletons. V gave up 0 bases and J gave up 0 bases, with 14 bases separating them. The CDR3 is made up of 17 amino acids. Germline V gene data show CDR1 as MGHRA and CDR2 as YSYEKL. The material sequenced was PBMCs. The TCR originated in a human donor in good health (CMV status not recorded). Some clones in this sample may be carry-over from other donors' samples. The V gene is TRBV4-1, the J gene TRBJ1-1; weak D call: TRBD1 (6 bases). The CDR3 DNA follows: TGCGCCAGCAGCCAAGACACAGGGCTGGGGGTGAACACTGAAGCTTTCTTT. This codes for CASSQDTGLGVNTEAFF.